This T cell receptor (beta chain) was sequenced for a study of blood T cell repertoires in COVID-19. Repertoires were generated with immunoSEQ multiplex PCR, while TCRdb's copy carries only in-frame clones and drops some. The sample records 65,000 to 90,000 clones, 88% being singletons. V was clipped by 4 bases and J by 6 bases; unmatched bases: 3. Germline values: CDR1 MNHEY, CDR2 SVGEGT. CDR3 size: 14 residues. Sequencing was performed on peripheral blood. The chain links TRBV6-2 or TRBV6-3 to TRBJ1-1, with TRBD1 matching over 12 bases. This TCR was recovered from a human donor in a cohort sampled during active COVID-19. In nucleotides, the CDR3 is TGTGCCAGCAGTTCGGGACAGGGGGCCGCTGAAGCTTTCTTT. As protein: CASSSGQGAAEAFF.